This TCR beta chain was recovered during a study of Tregs in tolerant kidney transplant recipients. Study-level information: Sorting of CD4+CD25+CD127- cells followed roughly 3-day belatacept mixed lymphocyte reactions, sometimes with roughly 5-day graft donor restimulation. Sorting used antibodies to exclude donor cells. Overall study findings and caveats: Validation in larger populations is needed because few patients were studied. Activated donor B cell expansion appeared to reveal the most relevant donor-specific TCRbeta repertoire.

The CDR3 contains 15 residues. The junction had 9 bases not matched to a gene; V was cut back by 4 bases and J by 10 bases. Germline V lookup: CDR1 SGHRS, CDR2 YFSETQ. To note about this clone: Its antigen is still unknown.

Some clones are missing from TCRdb's copy, which holds only in-frame ones; the method was immunoSEQ multiplex PCR. Of just under 45,000 clones detected, just under 97% appear once; the ten largest clones hold approximately 0.41%. J is TRBJ1-6 and V is TRBV5-1, with 9 bases that match TRBD1. The origin of this receptor is a human donor in good health. Sequencing was done on a sample of Tregs from blood cultured with allogeneic cells. The CDR3 spells CASSTSGTGTSPLHF. The DNA for the CDR3 is TGCGCCAGCAGCACGTCCGGGACAGGGACCTCACCCCTCCACTTT.